This TCR beta chain was identified during a study of cytomegalovirus exposure and HLA in healthy donors. Across the whole study: Findings of an earlier analysis included more than 90 million unique TCR beta sequences from roughly 190 million T cells.

The CDR3 is 19 amino acids. After removal of 2 bases from V and 6 bases from J, the junction contained 16 bases not matched to a gene. Germline V gene sequence: CDR1 SGHDT, CDR2 YYEEEE. Primers included in the PCR were 60 Vbeta and 13 Jbeta primers. The data were produced by immunoSEQ multiplex PCR, yet TCRdb's version contains in-frame clones alone and is incomplete. The sample shows tens of thousands of clones, less than 80% of them seen only once. The clonotype originates from a woman between 35 and 50 years old in good health and CMV-seropositive. This chain joins TRBV5-6 and TRBJ2-1; the match to TRBD2 covers 11 bases. The sequencing sample was made of PBMCs. The CDR3 loop reads CASSLSSGGASPRGNEQFF. The CDR3 nucleotides are TGTGCCAGCAGCTTAAGTAGCGGGGGGGCCTCGCCCCGAGGCAATGAGCAGTTCTTC.